This is a list of T cell receptor beta chains from one sample in a study of T-cell memory formation after mild COVID-19. TCRdb recomputed calls from the 5' RACE reads with MiXCR, one row per CDR3 protein. The data contain 350,000 to 500,000 distinct CDR3 sequences, 20% to 30% of them singletons. The sequencing sample was made of PBMCs or a T cell subset sorted from them (not recorded which). These TCRs come from an adult woman who had mild COVID-19 (a few samples of this study predate the infection). Cell type and time point are not known. CDR3s include the opening cysteine and the closing phenylalanine or tryptophan. The D gene is left open where the match is weak. Expanded clones are given a class, and other clones once, few, many or no size at all.

j_call clone_size v_call d_call cdr3_aa cdr3_nt
TRBJ2-1 few TRBV5-1 NA CASSLESGTEQFF TGCGCCAGCAGCTTGGAATCTGGGACGGAGCAGTTCTTC
TRBJ2-6 NA TRBV20-1 TRBD2 CSARDPGAGGPGGANVLTF TGCAGTGCTAGAGATCCGGGAGCGGGAGGGCCTGGTGGGGCCAACGTCCTGACTTTC
TRBJ1-1 few TRBV6-1 TRBD1 CASRMPQGALGNPRNTEAFF TGTGCCAGCAGAATGCCACAGGGGGCTCTCGGTAATCCCCGGAACACTGAAGCTTTCTTT
TRBJ1-1 NA TRBV7-3 TRBD1 CASKPTGGVLNTEAFF TGTGCCAGCAAACCGACAGGGGGCGTCCTCAACACTGAAGCTTTCTTT
TRBJ2-1 NA TRBV20-1 NA CSARDNRAYNEQFF TGCAGTGCTAGAGACAACAGGGCTTACAATGAGCAGTTCTTC
TRBJ2-3 NA TRBV4-1 NA CASSQDTTLQDTQYF TGCGCCAGCAGCCAGGATACAACTTTGCAAGATACGCAGTATTTT
TRBJ2-3 many TRBV29-1 TRBD1 CSVASTGATTDTQYF TGCAGCGTTGCGTCGACAGGGGCGACCACAGATACGCAGTATTTT
TRBJ2-7 NA TRBV24-1 TRBD1 CATREGQVVAYEQYF TGTGCCACCAGGGAAGGACAGGTCGTAGCCTACGAGCAGTACTTC
TRBJ2-2 NA TRBV5-4 NA CASSLGTAPGELFF TGTGCCAGCAGCTTGGGGACAGCCCCCGGGGAGCTGTTTTTT
TRBJ2-3 few TRBV6-2/TRBV6-3 NA CASRRPSSTDTQYF TGTGCCAGCAGGCGCCCAAGTAGCACAGATACGCAGTATTTT
TRBJ2-3 few TRBV29-1 TRBD1 CSVPGQNTDTQYF TGCAGCGTTCCGGGACAGAACACAGATACGCAGTATTTT
TRBJ2-3 few TRBV20-1 NA CSARLLGGTDTQYF TGCAGTGCTAGACTACTCGGCGGCACAGATACGCAGTATTTT
TRBJ1-5 many TRBV18 NA CASSPDRNQPQHF TGTGCCAGCTCACCGGACAGAAATCAGCCCCAGCATTTT
TRBJ2-6 few TRBV29-1 TRBD1 CSVEAGGSGANVLTF TGCAGCGTTGAGGCAGGGGGCTCTGGGGCCAACGTCCTGACTTTC
TRBJ1-1 few TRBV7-8 NA CASSFLERRRTEAFF TGTGCCAGCAGCTTCCTCGAGAGAAGGCGCACTGAAGCTTTCTTT
TRBJ2-1 once TRBV12-3/TRBV12-4 NA CASSQTALVNEQFF TGTGCCAGCAGTCAGACTGCGTTGGTGAATGAGCAGTTCTTC
TRBJ2-3 few TRBV4-3 NA CASSQGISTDTQYF TGCGCCAGCAGCCAAGGAATTAGCACAGATACGCAGTATTTT
TRBJ2-1 NA TRBV12-3/TRBV12-4 NA CASSFGTQGYNEQFF TGTGCCAGCAGTTTCGGGACTCAAGGGTACAATGAGCAGTTCTTC
TRBJ1-2 many TRBV12-3/TRBV12-4 NA CASSPLKGGVAGYTF TGTGCCAGCAGTCCACTGAAAGGGGGGGTGGCTGGCTACACCTTC
TRBJ2-1 NA TRBV29-1 NA CSVAPNNEQFF TGCAGCGTTGCCCCAAACAATGAGCAGTTCTTC
TRBJ2-6 NA TRBV12-3/TRBV12-4 TRBD2 CASSPNSGAGTGANVLTF TGTGCCAGCAGTCCCAACAGCGGGGCGGGGACTGGGGCCAACGTCCTGACTTTC
TRBJ2-7 few TRBV4-1 NA CASSQVGRGLHEQYF TGCGCCAGCAGCCAAGTTGGCAGGGGTTTGCACGAGCAGTACTTC
TRBJ2-2 NA TRBV9 TRBD1 CASSADRGQTGELFF TGTGCCAGCAGCGCCGACAGGGGGCAAACCGGGGAGCTGTTTTTT
TRBJ1-5 NA TRBV20-1 NA CSARDMRQYNQPQHF TGCAGTGCTAGAGATATGCGGCAGTACAATCAGCCCCAGCATTTT